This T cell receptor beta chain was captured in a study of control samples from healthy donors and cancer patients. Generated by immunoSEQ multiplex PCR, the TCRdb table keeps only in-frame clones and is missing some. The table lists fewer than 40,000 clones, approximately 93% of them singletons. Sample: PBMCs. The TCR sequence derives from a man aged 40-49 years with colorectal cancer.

CDR3 in DNA: TGTGCCAGTAATTCGGACACAAACACTGAAGCTTTCTTT. Protein sequence: CASNSDTNTEAFF. This chain uses TRBV19 with TRBJ1-1; possibly TRBD1 for D (5 bases). This CDR3 is built from 13 residues. Germline lookup yields CDR1 LNHDA and CDR2 SQIVND (reference sequence). Trimming cost V 7 bases and J 2 bases, with 11 bases left between them.